This T cell receptor (beta chain) was recorded in a study of early T cells in non-severe SARS-CoV-2 infection. Across the whole study: Sequencing targeted bulk RNA from unsorted whole blood, leaving chains unpaired. Whole-study results and caveats: VDJdb matching favored anti-spike CD8 responses, missing private and CD4 specificities.

This clonotype was recorded a few times. What it binds is not known. V lost 5 bases, J lost 5 bases, and 10 bases lay in between. This CDR3 comprises 12 residues. Germline CDR1 is SGDLS and CDR2 is YYNGEE. Individual cDNA molecules received unique molecular identifiers during library preparation. TCRdb re-analysed the 5' RACE reads in MiXCR, keeping a single row per CDR3 protein. The table includes under 40,000 distinct CDR3 sequences, 5.5% to 7.5% detected once. This receptor was obtained from an adult who was a healthcare worker with PCR-confirmed SARS-CoV-2 infection or an uninfected control (not recorded which). Sequencing was carried out using whole blood. The chain couples TRBV9 to TRBJ1-2; D gene uncertain. CDR3 in DNA: TGTGCCAGCAGGAGGGAAGGGTATGGCTACACCTTC. Amino acids: CASRREGYGYTF.